This T cell receptor beta chain came from a study of T cell changes during pregnancy in multiple sclerosis. Trimming stripped 1 base from V and 1 base from J, with 17 bases between. This CDR3 is built from 18 residues. Germline-derived CDR1 and CDR2 are LNHDA and SQIVND (reference sequence). Sequencing was performed with immunoSEQ multiplex PCR; in TCRdb, only in-frame clones are kept and a portion is missing. The sample consists of about 70,000 clones, 91% of them appearing once. The TCR sequence derives from a female donor with multiple sclerosis, enrolled in a pregnancy study. This sequence joins TRBV19 and TRBJ1-3; unclear D gene. Here the sequenced sample was peripheral blood, taken in the first trimester of pregnancy. CDR3 loop: CASSIARNLTVSGNTIYF. The CDR3, as DNA: TGTGCCAGTAGTATAGCCAGGAACCTTACAGTTTCTGGAAACACCATATATTTT.